This TCR beta chain derives from a study of tissue T cells after allogeneic stem cell transplantation. Whole-study results and caveats: In patients and mice, blood and spleen missed much of tissue repertoire. Within patients, tissue anatomy strongly shaped TCR repertoire composition. Some tissue clones might be persisting host cells; their alloreactivity or antigen specificity was not determined.

CDR3 sequences, V/J genes, frequencies and template counts came from survey-depth TCRbeta sequencing. Clones were sequenced by immunoSEQ multiplex PCR, and TCRdb holds only the in-frame ones, with some missing. The sample lists about 5,800 clones; 46% were seen once. Time point noted: mouse harvest day 7 after allogeneic transplant. The graft held 10^6 splenic CD5+ T cells and 10^7 T-cell-depleted bone marrow cells. This clone was counted only a few times. Its antigen is as yet unknown. The listed genes are named as in mouse. The read terminates 1 residue before the CDR3 end, so the remaining end is supplied by the germline J gene. In germline, CDR1 is KGHPV, CDR2 FQNQEV (reference sequence). The CDR3 covers 13 residues. V was cut by 4 bases and J by 5 bases, with 6 bases left in between.

This TCR was recovered from a female BALB/c mouse given C57BL/6 T cells with graft-versus-host disease after an allogeneic hematopoietic cell transplant. The sequencing input was skin. The genes are TRBV26 and TRBJ1-6; D is uncertain. TRBJ1-6 qualifies as an ORF whose function is uncertain. Incomplete CDR3 DNA: TGTGCCAGCAGTCAGGGAAATAATTCGCCCCTCTAC. Amino acid sequence: CASSQGNNSPLY. The entire CDR3 protein reads CASSQGNNSPLYF.